This T cell receptor beta chain was found in a study of cytomegalovirus exposure and HLA in healthy donors. Study conclusions and caveats: It has been reported that TCR beta sequences accurately predicted the HLA-A and HLA-B alleles of most subjects. An analysis done earlier found most TCR beta V segments productive about 87% or about 30% of the time. Exclusion applied to some V segments, including TRBV6-2 and TRBV6-3, as they were indistinguishable. Versus the roughly 670-donor mean, an Asian-associated ancestry cluster reportedly showed fewer N-insertions in a later analysis.

As to this clone: Its antigen is unknown.

The CDR3 length is 13 residues. V lost 2 bases to trimming and J lost 9 bases, with 11 bases between them. Germline CDR1 SGHVS, CDR2 FQNEAQ. The PCR was carried out with 60 Vbeta primers and 13 Jbeta primers. The protocol was immunoSEQ multiplex PCR, while the TCRdb copy is restricted to in-frame clones and leaves out a portion. The table includes around 200,000 clones, roughly four fifths detected once. The source is a man in his fifties in good health and CMV-seronegative. The sequencing sample was made of PBMCs. The chain links TRBV7-8 to TRBJ1-5, with no clear D. Here the CDR3 DNA reads TGTGCCAGCAGCTTAATCCGGGAGGGGCCCCAGCATTTT. It codes for CASSLIREGPQHF.